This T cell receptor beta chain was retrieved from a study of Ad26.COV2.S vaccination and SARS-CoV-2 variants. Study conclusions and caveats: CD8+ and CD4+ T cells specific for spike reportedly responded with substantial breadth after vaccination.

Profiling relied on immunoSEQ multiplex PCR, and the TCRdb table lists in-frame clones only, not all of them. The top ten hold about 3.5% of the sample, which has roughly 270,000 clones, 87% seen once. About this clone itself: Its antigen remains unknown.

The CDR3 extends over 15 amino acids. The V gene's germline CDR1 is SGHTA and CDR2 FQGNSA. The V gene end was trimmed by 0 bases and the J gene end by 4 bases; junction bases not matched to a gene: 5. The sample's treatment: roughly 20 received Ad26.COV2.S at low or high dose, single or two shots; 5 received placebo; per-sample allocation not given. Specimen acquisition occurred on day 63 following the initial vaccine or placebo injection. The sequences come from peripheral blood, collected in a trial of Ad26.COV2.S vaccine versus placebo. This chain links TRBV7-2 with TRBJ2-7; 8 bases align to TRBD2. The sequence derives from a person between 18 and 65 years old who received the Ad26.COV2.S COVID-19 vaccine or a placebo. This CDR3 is CASSLASGVRYEQYF. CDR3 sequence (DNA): TGTGCCAGCAGCTTAGCTAGCGGGGTTCGGTACGAGCAGTACTTC.